One and the same sample provided the 10 T cell receptor beta chains below, sequenced in a study of shared clonotypes between healthy human individuals. Assay: immunoSEQ multiplex PCR; the TCRdb copy retains only in-frame clones and omits some. Of roughly 1,600,000 clones in the sample, 97% to 99% were seen once. The sequenced material came from naive CD4+ T cells sorted from blood. Regarding subset: CD45RA+ positively selected. These receptors were obtained from a young man in good health.

This clone was detected once. This chain connects TRBV5-5 to TRBJ2-2; D is perhaps TRBD1 (7 bases). Germline CDR1 is SGHKS and CDR2 is YYEKEE (reference sequence). The CDR3 totals 17 residues. Trimming took off 2 bases at V and 4 bases at J, with 18 bases between the two ends. CDR3 in amino acids: CASSLLEGALGTGELFF. The CDR3 DNA follows: TGTGCCAGCAGCTTATTGGAGGGGGCGTTGGGCACCGGGGAGCTGTTTTTT. Full variable domain (remainder filled in from reference TRBV5-5 and TRBJ2-2): DAGVTQSPTHLIKTRGQQVTLRCSPISGHKSVSWYQQVLGQGPQFIFQYYEKEERGRGNFPDRFSARQFPNYSSELNVNALLLGDSALYLCASSLLEGALGTGELFFGEGSRLTVL.

The rearrangement joins TRBV28 to TRBJ2-5, with D possibly TRBD2 on 6 matching bases. The CDR3 runs to 13 residues. V was trimmed by 7 bases and J by 3 bases, leaving 12 bases between them. Germline V gene lookup returns CDR1 MDHEN and CDR2 SYDVKM. The CDR3 spells CASIRTNEETQYF. The CDR3 DNA follows: TGTGCCAGCATCCGGACTAACGAAGAGACCCAGTACTTC.

The chain uses TRBV19 and TRBJ2-7; D perhaps matches TRBD1 (5 bases). V lost 4 bases and J 3 bases, leaving 13 bases between the germline ends. There are 14 residues in the CDR3. Germline V lookup: CDR1 LNHDA, CDR2 SQIVND (reference sequence). CDR3 loop: CASSTHGQGYEQYF. The CDR3 region has the DNA TGTGCCAGTAGTACACACGGACAAGGCTACGAGCAGTACTTC.

This sequence joins TRBV7-6 and TRBJ2-7; 7 bases fit TRBD1. The germline V gene has CDR1 SGHVS and CDR2 FNYEAQ. The CDR3 has 14 amino acids. J lost 2 bases, V lost 8 bases, and 9 bases had no gene match. The CDR3 here is CASGQGVKAYEQYF. The CDR3 region has the DNA TGTGCCAGCGGCCAGGGGGTAAAAGCCTACGAGCAGTACTTC.

This chain's CDR3 is CASSGPGPREQYF. CDR3 sequence (DNA): TGTGCCAGCAGCGGACCGGGACCGAGGGAGCAGTACTTC. The chain uses TRBV7-2 and TRBJ2-7; possibly TRBD1 or TRBD2 for D (5 bases each). V dropped 5 bases and J dropped 7 bases, with 15 bases sitting between them. This CDR3 spans 13 amino acids. Per germline, CDR1 SGHTA and CDR2 FQGNSA.

The V and J genes are TRBV7-9 and TRBJ1-1; D not resolved. Germline loops: CDR1 SEHNR, CDR2 FQNEAQ (reference sequence). V was clipped by 3 bases and J by 0 bases, with 8 bases between them. The CDR3 covers 14 residues. The CDR3: CASSLGDLNTEAFF. CDR3 nucleotides: TGTGCCAGCAGCTTGGGCGACCTGAACACTGAAGCTTTCTTT.

The V gene is TRBV28, the J gene TRBJ2-7; D may match TRBD1 or TRBD2 (5 bases each). This CDR3 is 17 amino acids long. The V gene's germline CDR1 is MDHEN and CDR2 SYDVKM. V was shortened by 6 bases and J by 3 bases, with 24 bases between the two germline ends. CDR3 coding DNA: TGTGCCAGCAGCCGGGACCAAGGCATCCGTGGGGGCTACGAGCAGTACTTC. Protein product: CASSRDQGIRGGYEQYF.

The chain couples TRBV5-1 to TRBJ2-7; 11 nucleotides match TRBD2. This CDR3 contains 14 residues. V shed 2 bases, J shed 6 bases, and the junction held 4 bases outside the gene matches. Germline V gene lookup returns CDR1 SGHRS and CDR2 YFSETQ. This CDR3 is CASSLTSGSREQYF. As DNA, the CDR3 is TGCGCCAGCAGCTTAACTAGCGGGAGTCGCGAGCAGTACTTC.

V is TRBV27 and J is TRBJ1-5, with D unresolved. Germline CDR1 MNHEY, CDR2 SMNVEV (reference sequence). The CDR3 consists of 15 residues. The V gene lost 2 bases and the J gene lost 2 bases, with 10 bases spanning the gap. Written as DNA, the CDR3 is TGTGCCAGCAGTTTAGGAAAGGGTGGCAATCAGCCCCAGCATTTT. It codes for CASSLGKGGNQPQHF.

This chain connects TRBV18 to TRBJ2-1, with no clear D. Looked up from germline, CDR1 is KGHSH and CDR2 is LQKENI. The CDR3 runs to 15 residues. Trimming removed 0 bases from V and 8 bases from J, with 14 bases in between. The CDR3 nucleotides are TGTGCCAGCTCACCACCCTCCCGAGTAAAGCATGAGCAGTTCTTC. Translating gives CASSPPSRVKHEQFF.